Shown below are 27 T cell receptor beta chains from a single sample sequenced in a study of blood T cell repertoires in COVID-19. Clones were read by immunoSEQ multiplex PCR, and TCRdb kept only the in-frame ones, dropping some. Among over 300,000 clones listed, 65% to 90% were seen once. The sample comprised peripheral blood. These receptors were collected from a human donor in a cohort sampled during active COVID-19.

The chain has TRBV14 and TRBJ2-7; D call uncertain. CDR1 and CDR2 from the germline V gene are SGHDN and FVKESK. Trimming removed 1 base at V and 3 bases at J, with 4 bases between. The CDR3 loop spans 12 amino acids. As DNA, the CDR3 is TGTGCCAGCAGCCAAGTCCTCTACGAGCAGTACTTC. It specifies CASSQVLYEQYF.

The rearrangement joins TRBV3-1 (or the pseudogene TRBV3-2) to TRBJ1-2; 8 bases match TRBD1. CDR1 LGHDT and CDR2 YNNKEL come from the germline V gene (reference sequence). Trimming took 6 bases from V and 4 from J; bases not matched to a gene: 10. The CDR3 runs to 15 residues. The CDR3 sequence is CASSSSGQGGYGYTF. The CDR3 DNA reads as TGTGCCAGCAGTTCTTCAGGACAGGGAGGCTATGGCTACACCTTC.

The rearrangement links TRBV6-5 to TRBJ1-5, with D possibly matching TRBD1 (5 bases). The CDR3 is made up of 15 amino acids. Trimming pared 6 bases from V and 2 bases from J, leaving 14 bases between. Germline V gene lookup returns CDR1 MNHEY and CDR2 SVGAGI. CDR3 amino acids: CASSRGIKRNQPQHF. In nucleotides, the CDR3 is TGTGCCAGCAGCCGGGGGATCAAGCGCAATCAGCCCCAGCATTTT.

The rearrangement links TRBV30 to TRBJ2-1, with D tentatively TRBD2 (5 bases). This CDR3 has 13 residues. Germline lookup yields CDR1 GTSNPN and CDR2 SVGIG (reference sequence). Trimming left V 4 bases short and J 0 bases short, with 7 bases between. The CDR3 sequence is CAWNGNSYNEQFF. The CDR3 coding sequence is TGTGCCTGGAACGGGAACTCCTACAATGAGCAGTTCTTC.

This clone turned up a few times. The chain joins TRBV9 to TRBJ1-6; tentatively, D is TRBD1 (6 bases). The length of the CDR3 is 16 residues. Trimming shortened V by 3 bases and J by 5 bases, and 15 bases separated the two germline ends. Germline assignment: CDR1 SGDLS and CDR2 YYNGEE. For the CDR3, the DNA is TGTGCCAGCAGCGGAGAAGGGGGTTCCGATAATTCACCCCTCCACTTT. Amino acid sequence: CASSGEGGSDNSPLHF.

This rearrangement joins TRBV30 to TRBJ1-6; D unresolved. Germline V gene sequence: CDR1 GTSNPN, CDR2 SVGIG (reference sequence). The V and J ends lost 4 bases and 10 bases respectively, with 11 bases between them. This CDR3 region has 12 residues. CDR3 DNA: TGTGCCTGGAAGATGGGCGTCTCACCCCTCCACTTT. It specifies CAWKMGVSPLHF.

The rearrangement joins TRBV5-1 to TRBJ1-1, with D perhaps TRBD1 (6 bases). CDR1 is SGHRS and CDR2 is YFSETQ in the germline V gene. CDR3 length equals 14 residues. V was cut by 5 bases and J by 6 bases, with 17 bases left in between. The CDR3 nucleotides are TGCGCCAGCAGTACAGGGTCAGGATCGTCTGAAGCTTTCTTT. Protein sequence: CASSTGSGSSEAFF.

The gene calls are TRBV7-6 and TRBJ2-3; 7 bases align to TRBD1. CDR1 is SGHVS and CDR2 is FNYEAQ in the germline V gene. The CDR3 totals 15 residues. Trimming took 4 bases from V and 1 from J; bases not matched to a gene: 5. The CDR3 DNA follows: TGTGCCAGCAGCTGGGGACAGAGCCGCACAGATACGCAGTATTTT. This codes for CASSWGQSRTDTQYF.

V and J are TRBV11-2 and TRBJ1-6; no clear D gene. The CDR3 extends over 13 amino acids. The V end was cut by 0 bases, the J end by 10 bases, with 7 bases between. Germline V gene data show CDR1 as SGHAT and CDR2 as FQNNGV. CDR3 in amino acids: CASSLEVGSPLHF. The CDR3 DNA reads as TGTGCCAGCAGCTTAGAGGTTGGCTCACCCCTCCACTTT. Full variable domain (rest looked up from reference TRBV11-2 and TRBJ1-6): EAGVAQSPRYKIIEKRQSVAFWCNPISGHATLYWYQQILGQGPKLLIQFQNNGVVDDSQLPKDRFSAERLKGVDSTLKIQPAKLEDSAVYLCASSLEVGSPLHFGNGTRLTVT.

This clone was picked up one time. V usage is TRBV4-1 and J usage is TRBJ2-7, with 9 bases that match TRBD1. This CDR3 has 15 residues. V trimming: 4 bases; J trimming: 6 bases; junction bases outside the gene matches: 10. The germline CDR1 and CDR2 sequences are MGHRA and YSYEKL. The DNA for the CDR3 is TGCGCCAGCAGCCCGAGGTTGGGGACAGGGTCCGAGCAGTACTTC. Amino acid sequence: CASSPRLGTGSEQYF.

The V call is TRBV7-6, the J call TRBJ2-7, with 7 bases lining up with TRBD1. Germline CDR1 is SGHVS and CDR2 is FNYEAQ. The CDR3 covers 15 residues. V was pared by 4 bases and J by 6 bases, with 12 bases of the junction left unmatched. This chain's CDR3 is CASSSYHRGRREQYF. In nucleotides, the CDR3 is TGTGCCAGCAGCTCCTATCACAGGGGTCGTCGCGAGCAGTACTTC.

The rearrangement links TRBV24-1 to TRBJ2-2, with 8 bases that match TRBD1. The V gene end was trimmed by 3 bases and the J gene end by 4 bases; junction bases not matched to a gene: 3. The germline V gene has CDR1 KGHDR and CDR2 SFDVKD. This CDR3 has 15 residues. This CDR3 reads CATSDPGGGTGELFF. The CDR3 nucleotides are TGTGCCACCAGTGATCCAGGGGGCGGCACCGGGGAGCTGTTTTTT.

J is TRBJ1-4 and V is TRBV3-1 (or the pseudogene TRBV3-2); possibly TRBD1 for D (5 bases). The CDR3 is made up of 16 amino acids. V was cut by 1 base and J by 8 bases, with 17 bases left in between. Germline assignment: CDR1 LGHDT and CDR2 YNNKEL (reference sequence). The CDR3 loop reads CASSQGRTLRGEKLFF. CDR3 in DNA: TGTGCCAGCAGCCAAGGCCGGACACTTCGAGGCGAAAAACTGTTTTTT.

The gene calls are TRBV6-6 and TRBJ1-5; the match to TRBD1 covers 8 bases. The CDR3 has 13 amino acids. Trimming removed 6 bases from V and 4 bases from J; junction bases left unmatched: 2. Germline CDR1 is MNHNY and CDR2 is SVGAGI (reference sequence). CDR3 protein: CASRRQGNQPQHF. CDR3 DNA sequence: TGTGCCAGCAGGAGACAGGGGAATCAGCCCCAGCATTTT.

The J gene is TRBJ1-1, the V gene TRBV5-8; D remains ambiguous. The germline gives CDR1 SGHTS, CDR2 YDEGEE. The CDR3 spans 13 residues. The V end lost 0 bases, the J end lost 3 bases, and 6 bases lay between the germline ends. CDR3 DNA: TGTGCCAGCAGCTTGGACTCTTACACTGAAGCTTTCTTT. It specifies CASSLDSYTEAFF.

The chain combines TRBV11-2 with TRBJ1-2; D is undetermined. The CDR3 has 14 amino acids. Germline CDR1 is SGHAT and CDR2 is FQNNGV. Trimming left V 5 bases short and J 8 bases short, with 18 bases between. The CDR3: CASSHRILPRGYTF. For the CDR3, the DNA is TGTGCCAGCAGCCACCGGATCCTACCTAGGGGCTACACCTTC.

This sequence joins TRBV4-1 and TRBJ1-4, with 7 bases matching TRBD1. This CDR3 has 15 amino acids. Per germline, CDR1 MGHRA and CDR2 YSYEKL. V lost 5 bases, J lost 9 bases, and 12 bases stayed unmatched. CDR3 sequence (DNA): TGCGCCAGCAGCACACCGGGACAGAAGGAGAAAAAACTGTTTTTT. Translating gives CASSTPGQKEKKLFF.

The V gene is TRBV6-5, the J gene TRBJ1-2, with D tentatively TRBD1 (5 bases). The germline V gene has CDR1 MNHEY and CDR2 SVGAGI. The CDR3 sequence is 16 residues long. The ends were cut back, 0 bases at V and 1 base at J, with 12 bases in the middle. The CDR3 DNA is TGTGCCAGCAGTTACTCCGTAGGGGCTAATAACTATGGCTACACCTTC. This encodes CASSYSVGANNYGYTF.

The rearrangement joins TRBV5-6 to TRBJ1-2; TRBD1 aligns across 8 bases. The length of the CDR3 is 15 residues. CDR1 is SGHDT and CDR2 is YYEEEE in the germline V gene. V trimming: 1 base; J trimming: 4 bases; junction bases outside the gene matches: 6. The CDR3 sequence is CASSLLHRGSYGYTF. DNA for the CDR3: TGTGCCAGCAGCTTGCTACACAGGGGGAGCTATGGCTACACCTTC.

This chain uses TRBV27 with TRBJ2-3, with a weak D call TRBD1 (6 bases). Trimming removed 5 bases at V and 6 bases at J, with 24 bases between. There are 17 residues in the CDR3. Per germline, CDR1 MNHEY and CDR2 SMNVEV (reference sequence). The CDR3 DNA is TGTGCCAGCAGTCTAGGGACGGGGCAGGGGATAGCGGATACGCAGTATTTT. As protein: CASSLGTGQGIADTQYF.

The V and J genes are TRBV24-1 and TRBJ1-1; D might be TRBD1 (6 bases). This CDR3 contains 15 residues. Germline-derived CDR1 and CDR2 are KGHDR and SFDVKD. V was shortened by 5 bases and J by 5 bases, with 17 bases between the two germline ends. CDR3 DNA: TGTGCCACCAGTGCCAGTGGGGGGGCGAGGACTGAAGCTTTCTTT. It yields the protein CATSASGGARTEAFF.

In DNA form, the CDR3 reads TGTGCCAGCACTCCGCTAGCGGGTTTAAACACCGGGGAGCTGTTTTTT. This codes for CASTPLAGLNTGELFF. The chain employs TRBV9 and TRBJ2-2; 8 bases are a match to TRBD2. The CDR3 sequence is 16 residues long. Germline CDR1 reads SGDLS; CDR2 reads YYNGEE. V lost 6 bases, J lost 2 bases, and 9 bases stayed unmatched.

This CDR3 reads CASSLSGQGYSGNTIYF. The CDR3 DNA reads as TGCGCCAGCAGCTTGAGCGGACAGGGATACTCTGGAAACACCATATATTTT. This rearrangement joins TRBV5-1 to TRBJ1-3; 8 bases line up with TRBD1. The CDR3 length is 17 residues. Unmatched junction bases numbered 6, after V lost 1 base and J lost 0 bases. Germline V gene lookup returns CDR1 SGHRS and CDR2 YFSETQ. Filled out from reference TRBV5-1 and TRBJ1-3, the complete variable domain reads KAGVTQTPRYLIKTRGQQVTLSCSPISGHRSVSWYQQTPGQGLQFLFEYFSETQRNKGNFPGRFSGRQFSNSRSEMNVSTLELGDSALYLCASSLSGQGYSGNTIYFGEGSWLTVV.

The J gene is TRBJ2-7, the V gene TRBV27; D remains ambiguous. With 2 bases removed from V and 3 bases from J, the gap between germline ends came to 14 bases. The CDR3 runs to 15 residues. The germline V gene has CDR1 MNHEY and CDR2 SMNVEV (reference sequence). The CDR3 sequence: CASSLASSRIYEQYF. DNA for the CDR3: TGTGCCAGCAGTTTAGCGAGTAGTAGAATCTACGAGCAGTACTTC.

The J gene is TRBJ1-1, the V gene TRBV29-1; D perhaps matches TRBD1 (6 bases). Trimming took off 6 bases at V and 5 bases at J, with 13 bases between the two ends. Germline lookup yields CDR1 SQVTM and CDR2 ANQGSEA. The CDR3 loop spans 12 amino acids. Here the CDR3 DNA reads TGCAGCGTACTAACAGGGAATACTGAAGCTTTCTTT. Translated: CSVLTGNTEAFF.

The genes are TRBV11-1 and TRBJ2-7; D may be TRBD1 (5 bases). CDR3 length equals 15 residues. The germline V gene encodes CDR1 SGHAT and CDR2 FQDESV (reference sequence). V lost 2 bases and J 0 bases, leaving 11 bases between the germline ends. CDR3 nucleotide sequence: TGTGCCAGCAGCTTACAGACAGAAAACTCCTACGAGCAGTACTTC. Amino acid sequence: CASSLQTENSYEQYF.

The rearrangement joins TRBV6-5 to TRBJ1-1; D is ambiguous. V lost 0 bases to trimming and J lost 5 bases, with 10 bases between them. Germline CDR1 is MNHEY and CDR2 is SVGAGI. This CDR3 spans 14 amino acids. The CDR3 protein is CASSYSPGETEAFF. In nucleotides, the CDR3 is TGTGCCAGCAGTTACTCGCCAGGTGAGACTGAAGCTTTCTTT.